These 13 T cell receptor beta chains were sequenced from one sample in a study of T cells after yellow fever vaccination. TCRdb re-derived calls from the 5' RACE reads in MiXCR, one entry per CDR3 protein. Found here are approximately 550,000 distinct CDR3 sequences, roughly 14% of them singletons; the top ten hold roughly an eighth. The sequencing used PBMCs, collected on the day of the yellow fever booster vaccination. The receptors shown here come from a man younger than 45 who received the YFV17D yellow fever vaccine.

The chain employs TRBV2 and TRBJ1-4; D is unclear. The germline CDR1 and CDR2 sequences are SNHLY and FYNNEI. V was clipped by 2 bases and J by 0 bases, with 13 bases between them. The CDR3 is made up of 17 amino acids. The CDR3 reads CASSEYGGSATNEKLFF. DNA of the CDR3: TGTGCCAGCAGTGAATACGGCGGAAGTGCAACTAATGAAAAACTGTTTTTT.

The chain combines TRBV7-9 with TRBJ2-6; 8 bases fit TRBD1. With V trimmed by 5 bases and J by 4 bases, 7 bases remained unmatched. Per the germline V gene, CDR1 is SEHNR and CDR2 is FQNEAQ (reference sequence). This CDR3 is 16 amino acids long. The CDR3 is CASSTRQGPGANVLTF. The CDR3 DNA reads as TGTGCCAGCAGCACCCGACAGGGGCCCGGGGCCAACGTCCTGACTTTC.

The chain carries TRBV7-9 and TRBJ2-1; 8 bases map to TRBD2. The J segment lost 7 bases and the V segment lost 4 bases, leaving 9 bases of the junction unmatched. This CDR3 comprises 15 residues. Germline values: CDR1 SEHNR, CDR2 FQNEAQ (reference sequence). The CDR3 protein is CASSYRGGRINEQFF. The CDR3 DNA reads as TGTGCCAGCAGCTATCGAGGCGGGAGGATTAATGAGCAGTTCTTC.

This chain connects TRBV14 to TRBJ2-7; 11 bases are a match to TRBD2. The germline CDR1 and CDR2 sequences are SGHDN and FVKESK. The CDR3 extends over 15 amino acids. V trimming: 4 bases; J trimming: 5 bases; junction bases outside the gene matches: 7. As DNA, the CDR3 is TGTGCCAGCAGCCTCACTAGCGGGAGTTTCAACGAGCAGTACTTC. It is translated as CASSLTSGSFNEQYF. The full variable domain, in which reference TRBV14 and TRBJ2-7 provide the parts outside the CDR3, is EAGVTQFPSHSVIEKGQTVTLRCDPISGHDNLYWYRRVMGKEIKFLLHFVKESKQDESGMPNNRFLAERTGGTYSTLKVQPAELEDSGVYFCASSLTSGSFNEQYFGPGTRLTVT.

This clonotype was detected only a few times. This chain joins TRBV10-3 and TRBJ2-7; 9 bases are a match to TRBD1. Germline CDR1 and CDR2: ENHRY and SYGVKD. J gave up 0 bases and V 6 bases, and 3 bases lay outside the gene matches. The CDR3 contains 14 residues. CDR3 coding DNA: TGTGCCATCAGGACAGGGGGGTACTCCTACGAGCAGTACTTC. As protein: CAIRTGGYSYEQYF.

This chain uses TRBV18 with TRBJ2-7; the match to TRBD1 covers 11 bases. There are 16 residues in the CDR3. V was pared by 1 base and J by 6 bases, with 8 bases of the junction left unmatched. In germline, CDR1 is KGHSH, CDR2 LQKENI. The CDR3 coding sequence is TGTGCCAGCTCACCACGTGCGGGACAGGGGGATCTCGAGCAGTACTTC. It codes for CASSPRAGQGDLEQYF.

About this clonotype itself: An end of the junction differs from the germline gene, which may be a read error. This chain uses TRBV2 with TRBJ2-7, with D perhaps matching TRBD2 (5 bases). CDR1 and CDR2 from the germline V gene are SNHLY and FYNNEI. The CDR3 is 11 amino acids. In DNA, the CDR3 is TGTGCCAGCAGCGCCTTGGCTGGAGGACACTTC. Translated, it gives CASSALAGGHF.

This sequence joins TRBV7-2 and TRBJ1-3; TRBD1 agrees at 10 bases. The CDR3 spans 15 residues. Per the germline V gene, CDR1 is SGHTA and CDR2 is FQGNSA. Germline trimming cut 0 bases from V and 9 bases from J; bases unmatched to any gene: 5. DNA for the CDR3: TGTGCCAGCAGCTTAGCCGGGACAGGGGCAGGCACCATATATTTT. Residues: CASSLAGTGAGTIYF.

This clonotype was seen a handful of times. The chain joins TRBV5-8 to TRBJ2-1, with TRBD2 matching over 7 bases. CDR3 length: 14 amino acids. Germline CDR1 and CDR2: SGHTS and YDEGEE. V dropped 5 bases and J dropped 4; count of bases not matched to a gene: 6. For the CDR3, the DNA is TGTGCCAGCAGGATAGAAGCGGGGTACAATGAGCAGTTCTTC. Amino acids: CASRIEAGYNEQFF.

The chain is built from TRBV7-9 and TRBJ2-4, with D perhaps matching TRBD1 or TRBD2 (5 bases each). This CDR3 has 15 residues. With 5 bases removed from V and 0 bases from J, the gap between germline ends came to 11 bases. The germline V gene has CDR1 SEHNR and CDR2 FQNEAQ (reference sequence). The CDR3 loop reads CASSAFGGAKNIQYF. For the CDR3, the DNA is TGTGCCAGCAGCGCCTTTGGGGGAGCCAAAAACATTCAGTACTTC.

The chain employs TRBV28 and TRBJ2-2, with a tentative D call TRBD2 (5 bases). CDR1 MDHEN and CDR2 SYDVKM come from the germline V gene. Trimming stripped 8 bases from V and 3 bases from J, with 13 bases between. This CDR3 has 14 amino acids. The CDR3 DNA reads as TGTGCCAGCGCCGAGGGAGTCCACACCGGGGAGCTGTTTTTT. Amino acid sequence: CASAEGVHTGELFF.

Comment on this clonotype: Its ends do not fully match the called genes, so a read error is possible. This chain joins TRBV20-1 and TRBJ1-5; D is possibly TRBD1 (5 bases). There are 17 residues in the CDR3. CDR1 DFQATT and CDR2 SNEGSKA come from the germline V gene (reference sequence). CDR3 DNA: TGCAATGCTAGATTCATCTGGACACTTTATAGCAATCAGCCCCAGCATTTT. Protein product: CNARFIWTLYSNQPQHF.

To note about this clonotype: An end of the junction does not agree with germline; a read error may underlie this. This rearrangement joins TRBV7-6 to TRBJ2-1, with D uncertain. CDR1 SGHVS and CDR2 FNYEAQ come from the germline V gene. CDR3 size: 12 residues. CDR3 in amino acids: CASSPGYSEQFF. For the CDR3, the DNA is TGTGCCAGCAGCCCCGGATACAGTGAGCAGTTCTTC.